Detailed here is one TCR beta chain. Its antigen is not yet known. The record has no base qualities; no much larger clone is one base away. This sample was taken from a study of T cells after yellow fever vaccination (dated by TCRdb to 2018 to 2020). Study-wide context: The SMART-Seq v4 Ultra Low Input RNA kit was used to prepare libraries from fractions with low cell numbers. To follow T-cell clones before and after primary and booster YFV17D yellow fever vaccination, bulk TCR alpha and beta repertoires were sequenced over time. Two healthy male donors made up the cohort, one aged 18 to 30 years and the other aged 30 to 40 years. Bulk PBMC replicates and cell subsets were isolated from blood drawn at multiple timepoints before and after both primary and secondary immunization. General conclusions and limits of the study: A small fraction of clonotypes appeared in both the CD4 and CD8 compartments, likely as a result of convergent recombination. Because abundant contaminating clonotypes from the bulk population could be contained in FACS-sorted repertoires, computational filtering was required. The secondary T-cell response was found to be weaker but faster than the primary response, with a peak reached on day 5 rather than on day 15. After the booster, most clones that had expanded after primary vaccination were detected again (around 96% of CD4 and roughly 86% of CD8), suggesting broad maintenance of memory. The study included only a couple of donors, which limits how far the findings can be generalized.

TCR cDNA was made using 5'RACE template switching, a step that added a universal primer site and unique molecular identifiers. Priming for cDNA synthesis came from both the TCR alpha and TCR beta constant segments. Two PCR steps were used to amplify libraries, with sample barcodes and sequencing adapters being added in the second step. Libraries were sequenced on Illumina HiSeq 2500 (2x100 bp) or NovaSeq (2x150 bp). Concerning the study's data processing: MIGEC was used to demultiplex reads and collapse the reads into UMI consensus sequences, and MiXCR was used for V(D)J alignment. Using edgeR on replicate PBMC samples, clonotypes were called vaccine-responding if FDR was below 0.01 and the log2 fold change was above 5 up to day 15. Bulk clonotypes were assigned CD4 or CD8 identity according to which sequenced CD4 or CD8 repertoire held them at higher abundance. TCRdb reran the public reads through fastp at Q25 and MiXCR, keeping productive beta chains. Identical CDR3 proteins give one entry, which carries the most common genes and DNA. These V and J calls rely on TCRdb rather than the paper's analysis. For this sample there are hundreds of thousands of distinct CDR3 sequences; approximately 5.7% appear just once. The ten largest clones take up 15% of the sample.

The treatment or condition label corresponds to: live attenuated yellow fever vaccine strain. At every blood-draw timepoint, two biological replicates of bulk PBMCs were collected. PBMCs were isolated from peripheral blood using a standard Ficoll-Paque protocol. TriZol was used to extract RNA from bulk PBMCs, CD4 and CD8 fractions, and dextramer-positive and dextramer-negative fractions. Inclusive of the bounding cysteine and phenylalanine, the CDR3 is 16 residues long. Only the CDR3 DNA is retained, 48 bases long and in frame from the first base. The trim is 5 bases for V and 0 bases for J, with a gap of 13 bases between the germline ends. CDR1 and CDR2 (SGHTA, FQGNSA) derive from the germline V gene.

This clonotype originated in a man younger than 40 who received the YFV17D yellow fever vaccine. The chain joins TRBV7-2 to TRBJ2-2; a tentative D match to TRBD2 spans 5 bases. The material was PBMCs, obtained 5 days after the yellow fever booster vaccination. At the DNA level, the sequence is TGTGCCAGCAGCCGTGGGCTAGCTCCGAACACCGGGGAGCTGTTTTTT. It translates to CASSRGLAPNTGELFF.